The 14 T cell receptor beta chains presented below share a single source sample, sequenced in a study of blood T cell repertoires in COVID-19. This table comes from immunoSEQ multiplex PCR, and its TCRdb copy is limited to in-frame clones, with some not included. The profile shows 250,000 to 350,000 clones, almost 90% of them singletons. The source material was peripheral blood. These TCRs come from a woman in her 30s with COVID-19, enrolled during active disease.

CDR3 in DNA: TGTGCCAGCAGTTCAAATTGGGCTAGCGGGAGTCGAGAGACCCAGTACTTC. Its translation: CASSSNWASGSRETQYF. The chain carries TRBV2 and TRBJ2-5, with TRBD2 matching over 10 bases. The CDR3 spans 17 residues. Germline assignment: CDR1 SNHLY and CDR2 FYNNEI. V lost 5 bases to trimming and J lost 4 bases; unmatched junction nucleotides: 13. Filled out from reference TRBV2 and TRBJ2-5, the complete variable domain reads EPEVTQTPSHQVTQMGQEVILRCVPISNHLYFYWYRQILGQKVEFLVSFYNNEISEKSEIFDDQFSVERPDGSNFTLKIRSTKLEDSAMYFCASSSNWASGSRETQYFGPGTRLLVL.

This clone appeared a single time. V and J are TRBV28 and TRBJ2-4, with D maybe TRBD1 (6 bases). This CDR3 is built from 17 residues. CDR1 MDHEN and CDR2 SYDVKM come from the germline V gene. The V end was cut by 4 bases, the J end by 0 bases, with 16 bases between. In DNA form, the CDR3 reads TGTGCCAGCAGTTCCGGGACAACAACTCTAGCCAAAAACATTCAGTACTTC. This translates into CASSSGTTTLAKNIQYF.

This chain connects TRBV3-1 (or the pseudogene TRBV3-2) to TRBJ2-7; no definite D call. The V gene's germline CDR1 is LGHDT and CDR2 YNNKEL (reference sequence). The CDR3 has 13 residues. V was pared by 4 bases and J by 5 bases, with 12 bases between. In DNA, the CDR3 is TGTGCCAGCAGCCCCAAGAGCACCCACGAGCAGTACTTC. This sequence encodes CASSPKSTHEQYF.

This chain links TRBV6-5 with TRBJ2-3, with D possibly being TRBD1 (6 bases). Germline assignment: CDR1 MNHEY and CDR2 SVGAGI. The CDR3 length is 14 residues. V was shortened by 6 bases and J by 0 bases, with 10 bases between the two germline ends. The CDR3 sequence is CASSDRSSTDTQYF. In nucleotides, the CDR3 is TGTGCCAGCAGCGACAGGTCTAGCACAGATACGCAGTATTTT.

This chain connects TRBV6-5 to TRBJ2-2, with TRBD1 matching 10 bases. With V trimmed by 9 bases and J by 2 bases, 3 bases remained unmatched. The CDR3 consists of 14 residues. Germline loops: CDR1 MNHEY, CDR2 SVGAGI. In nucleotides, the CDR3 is TGTGCCAGTTGGACAGGGGGTAACACCGGGGAGCTGTTTTTT. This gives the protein CASWTGGNTGELFF.

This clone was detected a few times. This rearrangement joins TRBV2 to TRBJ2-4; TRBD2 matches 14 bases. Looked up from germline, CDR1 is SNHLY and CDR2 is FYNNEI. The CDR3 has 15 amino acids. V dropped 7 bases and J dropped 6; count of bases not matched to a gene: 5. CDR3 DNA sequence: TGTGCCAGCAAGGGGACTAGCGGGGGAAGAAACATTCAGTACTTC. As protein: CASKGTSGGRNIQYF.

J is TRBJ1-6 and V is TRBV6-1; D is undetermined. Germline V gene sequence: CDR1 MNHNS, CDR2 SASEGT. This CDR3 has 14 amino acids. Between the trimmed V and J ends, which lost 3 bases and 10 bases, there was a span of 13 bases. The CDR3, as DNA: TGTGCCAGCAGTGACCGGGGAGGAGGGTCACCCCTCCACTTT. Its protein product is CASSDRGGGSPLHF.

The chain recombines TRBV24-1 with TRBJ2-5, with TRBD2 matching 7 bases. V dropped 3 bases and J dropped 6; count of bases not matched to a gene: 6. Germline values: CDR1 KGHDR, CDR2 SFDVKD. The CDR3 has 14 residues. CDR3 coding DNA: TGTGCCACCAGTGATCCCCGGGGGGATCAGACCCAGTACTTC. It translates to CATSDPRGDQTQYF.

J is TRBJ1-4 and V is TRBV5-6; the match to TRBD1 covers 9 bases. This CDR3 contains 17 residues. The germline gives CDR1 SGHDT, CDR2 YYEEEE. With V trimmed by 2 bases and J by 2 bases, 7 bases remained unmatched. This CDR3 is CASSFGTGRETNEKLFF. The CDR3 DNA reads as TGTGCCAGCAGCTTCGGGACAGGGAGGGAGACTAATGAAAAACTGTTTTTT.

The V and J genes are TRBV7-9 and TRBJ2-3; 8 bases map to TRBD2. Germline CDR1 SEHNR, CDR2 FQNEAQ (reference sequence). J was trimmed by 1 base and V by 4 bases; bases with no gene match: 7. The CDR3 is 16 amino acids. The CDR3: CASSSQRERGTDTQYF. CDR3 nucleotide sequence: TGTGCCAGCAGCTCTCAGCGGGAGCGGGGCACAGATACGCAGTATTTT.

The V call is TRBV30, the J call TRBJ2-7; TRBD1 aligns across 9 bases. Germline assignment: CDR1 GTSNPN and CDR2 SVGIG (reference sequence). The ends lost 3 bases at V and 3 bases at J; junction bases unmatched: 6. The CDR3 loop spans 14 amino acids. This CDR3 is CAWSQGTGSYEQYF. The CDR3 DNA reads TGTGCCTGGAGCCAAGGGACAGGGAGCTACGAGCAGTACTTC.

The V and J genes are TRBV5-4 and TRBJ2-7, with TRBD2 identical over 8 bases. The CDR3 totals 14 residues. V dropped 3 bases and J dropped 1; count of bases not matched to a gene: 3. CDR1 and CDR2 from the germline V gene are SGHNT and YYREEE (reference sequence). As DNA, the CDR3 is TGTGCCAGCAGCTCGACTAGCGCTTCCTACGAGCAGTACTTC. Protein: CASSSTSASYEQYF.

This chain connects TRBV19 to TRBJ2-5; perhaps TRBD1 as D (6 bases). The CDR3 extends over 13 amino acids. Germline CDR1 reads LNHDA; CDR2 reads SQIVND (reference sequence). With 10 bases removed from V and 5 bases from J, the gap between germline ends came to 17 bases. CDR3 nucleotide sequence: TGTGCCACCCGACGGCAGGGGTCCGAGACCCAGTACTTC. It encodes CATRRQGSETQYF.

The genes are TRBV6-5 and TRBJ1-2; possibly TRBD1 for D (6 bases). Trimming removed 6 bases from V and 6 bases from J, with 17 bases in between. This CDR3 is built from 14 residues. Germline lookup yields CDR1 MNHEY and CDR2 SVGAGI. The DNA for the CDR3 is TGTGCCAGCAGCGACTACAGGGACACACATGGCTACACCTTC. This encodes CASSDYRDTHGYTF.